Listed here are 22 T cell receptor beta chains from one sample, sequenced in a study of blood T cell repertoires in COVID-19. Some clones are missing from TCRdb's copy, which holds only in-frame ones; the method was immunoSEQ multiplex PCR. The data contain about 140,000 clones, around 73% of them singletons. Sequencing used peripheral blood. These receptors all stem from a woman between 45 and 60 years old with active or convalescent COVID-19.

This sequence joins TRBV27 and TRBJ1-2, with unresolved D. This CDR3 contains 15 residues. V lost 6 bases, J lost 4 bases, and 18 bases lay in between. Germline V lookup: CDR1 MNHEY, CDR2 SMNVEV (reference sequence). Here the CDR3 reads CASSERGRLGYGYTF. The CDR3 nucleotides read TGTGCCAGCAGCGAACGAGGGAGGTTAGGCTATGGCTACACCTTC.

This clone turned up a few times. The CDR3 region is CASSQDQGGNSPLHF. For the CDR3, the DNA is TGTGCCAGCAGCCAAGATCAGGGTGGAAATTCACCCCTCCACTTT. V is TRBV4-2 and J is TRBJ1-6; D perhaps matches TRBD1 (5 bases). The CDR3 covers 15 residues. Germline values: CDR1 LGHNA, CDR2 YNFKEQ. Trimming took off 0 bases at V and 7 bases at J, with 10 bases between the two ends.

The CDR3 DNA sequence: TGTGCCAGCAGTTTAGAGCGGGAGAGGAAGGATACGCAGTATTTT. This encodes CASSLERERKDTQYF. This chain joins TRBV27 and TRBJ2-3; 8 bases align to TRBD2. With V trimmed by 2 bases and J by 6 bases, 7 bases remained unmatched. Looked up from germline, CDR1 is MNHEY and CDR2 is SMNVEV (reference sequence). The CDR3 has 15 amino acids.

This clone was observed once. The chain joins TRBV5-1 to TRBJ2-1, with TRBD2 matching 9 bases. Per the germline V gene, CDR1 is SGHRS and CDR2 is YFSETQ. The junction had 6 bases not matched to a gene; V was cut back by 0 bases and J by 8 bases. The CDR3 covers 15 residues. The CDR3 DNA is TGCGCCAGCAGCTTGGTGCGGGGGGGTTCGGATGAGCAGTTCTTC. This encodes CASSLVRGGSDEQFF.

The chain carries TRBV5-1 and TRBJ2-7; possibly TRBD2 for D (6 bases). The germline V gene has CDR1 SGHRS and CDR2 YFSETQ. Trimming took 0 bases from V and 2 from J, leaving 9 bases between them. The length of the CDR3 is 14 residues. CDR3 bases: TGCGCCAGCAGCTTGGCCGGGACTCCCTACGAGCAGTACTTC. Translation gives CASSLAGTPYEQYF.

The rearrangement uses TRBV11-2 and TRBJ2-1; 8 bases align to TRBD2. J gave up 5 bases and V 4 bases, and 7 bases lay outside the gene matches. The CDR3 sequence is 15 residues long. Germline V gene lookup returns CDR1 SGHAT and CDR2 FQNNGV. The CDR3 protein is CASSSRGLEDNEQFF. Here the CDR3 DNA reads TGTGCCAGCAGCTCGAGGGGACTAGAGGACAATGAGCAGTTCTTC. Complete variable domain (other parts from reference TRBV11-2 and TRBJ2-1): EAGVAQSPRYKIIEKRQSVAFWCNPISGHATLYWYQQILGQGPKLLIQFQNNGVVDDSQLPKDRFSAERLKGVDSTLKIQPAKLEDSAVYLCASSSRGLEDNEQFFGPGTRLTVL.

On this clone itself: At one end the junction does not follow the germline gene, possibly because of a read error. This sequence joins TRBV10-3 and TRBJ1-2; D may be TRBD1 (6 bases). CDR3 length: 12 residues. Germline V gene sequence: CDR1 ENHRY, CDR2 SYGVKD. CDR3 amino acids: CATSRGASGYTF. In DNA form, the CDR3 reads TGTGCCACCAGTCGGGGGGCCAGTGGCTACACCTTC.

J is TRBJ1-5 and V is TRBV7-2, with 8 bases lining up with TRBD1. This CDR3 is 15 amino acids long. Trimming removed 4 bases from V and 3 bases from J; junction bases left unmatched: 5. Germline CDR1 and CDR2: SGHTA and FQGNSA. The CDR3 region has the DNA TGTGCCAGCAGCTCGGGACAGGCTATCAATCAGCCCCAGCATTTT. Translation: CASSSGQAINQPQHF.

This clone showed up just a few times. This rearrangement joins TRBV4-3 to TRBJ2-1; the match to TRBD2 covers 10 bases. V dropped 0 bases and J dropped 7; count of bases not matched to a gene: 12. CDR3 length: 18 residues. Germline CDR1 LGHNA, CDR2 YSLEER. CDR3 sequence (DNA): TGCGCCAGCAGCCAAGATTCGCCCTTAGCGGGGGGTAGGAATGAGCAGTTCTTC. Translation gives CASSQDSPLAGGRNEQFF.

The chain carries TRBV7-2 and TRBJ2-1; 8 positions match TRBD2. Germline values: CDR1 SGHTA, CDR2 FQGNSA. This CDR3 has 17 amino acids. V lost 3 bases to trimming and J lost 2 bases; unmatched junction nucleotides: 9. In nucleotides, the CDR3 is TGTGCCAGCAGCTTGCAGACTAGCGCGAATCCCTACAATGAGCAGTTCTTC. Translating gives CASSLQTSANPYNEQFF. Based on the CDR3 plus reference TRBV7-2 and TRBJ2-1, the full variable domain is GAGVSQSPSNKVTEKGKDVELRCDPISGHTALYWYRQSLGQGLEFLIYFQGNSAPDKSGLPSDRFSAERTGGSVSTLTIQRTQQEDSAVYLCASSLQTSANPYNEQFFGPGTRLTVL.

The V gene is TRBV4-2, the J gene TRBJ1-3; D gene unclear. V gave up 2 bases and J gave up 0 bases, with 14 bases separating them. CDR3 length: 17 amino acids. CDR1 and CDR2 (germline): LGHNA, YNFKEQ. The CDR3 nucleotides read TGTGCCAGCAGCCAACCCCCGCGAGAGGGCTCTGGAAACACCATATATTTT. It is translated as CASSQPPREGSGNTIYF.

This chain uses TRBV14 with TRBJ1-1, with D perhaps TRBD1 (6 bases). V shed 6 bases and J shed 4 bases, with 21 bases lying between them. The CDR3 runs to 16 residues. The germline V gene has CDR1 SGHDN and CDR2 FVKESK. The CDR3 protein is CASRERTDPGSTEAFF. CDR3 DNA: TGTGCCAGCAGAGAACGGACAGACCCGGGTAGCACTGAAGCTTTCTTT. Complete variable domain (other parts from reference TRBV14 and TRBJ1-1): EAGVTQFPSHSVIEKGQTVTLRCDPISGHDNLYWYRRVMGKEIKFLLHFVKESKQDESGMPNNRFLAERTGGTYSTLKVQPAELEDSGVYFCASRERTDPGSTEAFFGQGTRLTVV.

The genes are TRBV11-2 and TRBJ2-7; D gene ambiguous. Trimming took off 4 bases at V and 2 bases at J, with 18 bases between the two ends. CDR3 length: 16 amino acids. Germline V gene lookup returns CDR1 SGHAT and CDR2 FQNNGV. The CDR3, as DNA: TGTGCCAGCAGCTCCCGAGGAGCAGCTACTCCCTACGAGCAGTACTTC. Translating it yields CASSSRGAATPYEQYF.

J is TRBJ1-3 and V is TRBV5-1; weak D call: TRBD1 (6 bases). The germline CDR1 and CDR2 sequences are SGHRS and YFSETQ. This CDR3 has 15 residues. V dropped 0 bases and J dropped 0 bases, with 7 bases sitting between them. This CDR3 reads CASSLGDNSGNTIYF. As DNA, the CDR3 is TGCGCCAGCAGCTTGGGGGACAACTCTGGAAACACCATATATTTT.

The chain carries TRBV6-2 or TRBV6-3 and TRBJ2-1, with D possibly TRBD2 on 6 matching bases. The CDR3 runs 15 residues. Germline loops: CDR1 MNHEY, CDR2 SVGEGT. Trimming left V 4 bases short and J 1 base short, with 11 bases between. CDR3 protein: CASSSLGGSYNEQFF. DNA of the CDR3: TGTGCCAGCAGTTCACTCGGGGGTTCCTACAATGAGCAGTTCTTC.

The chain employs TRBV4-3 and TRBJ1-1; D may be TRBD1 (5 bases). CDR1 LGHNA and CDR2 YSLEER come from the germline V gene. The CDR3 extends over 15 amino acids. V lost 0 bases and J 6 bases, leaving 14 bases between the germline ends. This chain's CDR3 is CASSQDRDGVAEAFF. The CDR3 DNA is TGCGCCAGCAGCCAAGACAGGGATGGGGTCGCTGAAGCTTTCTTT.

This rearrangement joins TRBV4-3 to TRBJ2-6; no clear D gene. Germline V CDR1 and CDR2: LGHNA, YSLEER. The germline V and J ends were trimmed by 0 bases and 4 bases, with 10 bases remaining between them. The CDR3 is 16 residues long. The CDR3 DNA is TGCGCCAGCAGCCAAGAGTTCACACCCGGGGCCAACGTCCTGACTTTC. Translating it yields CASSQEFTPGANVLTF.

The chain couples TRBV7-2 to TRBJ2-1; possible D gene TRBD2, 6 bases. The V end lost 7 bases, the J end lost 5 bases, and 12 bases lay between the germline ends. This CDR3 is 13 amino acids long. Germline V gene sequence: CDR1 SGHTA, CDR2 FQGNSA. The CDR3 spells CASNTGDDNEQFF. The DNA of the CDR3 is TGTGCCAGCAATACGGGAGACGACAATGAGCAGTTCTTC.

The chain has TRBV5-5 and TRBJ2-2, with 10 bases lining up with TRBD1. Trimming took 4 bases from V and 4 from J; bases not matched to a gene: 10. CDR1 is SGHKS and CDR2 is YYEKEE in the germline V gene (reference sequence). The CDR3 length is 17 residues. The CDR3 nucleotides read TGTGCCAGCAGCCTGGGACAGGGGACCTTTTTCACCGGGGAGCTGTTTTTT. Encoded protein: CASSLGQGTFFTGELFF.

This chain connects TRBV30 to TRBJ2-2; the match to TRBD2 covers 10 bases. CDR1 GTSNPN and CDR2 SVGIG come from the germline V gene (reference sequence). V shed 7 bases and J 7 bases; nucleotides not matched to a gene: 9. The CDR3 runs to 14 residues. CDR3 sequence reads: CASTTSGTYGELFF. The CDR3 DNA is TGTGCCTCCACCACTAGCGGGACTTACGGGGAGCTGTTTTTT.

The chain combines TRBV12-5 with TRBJ1-5, with D possibly being TRBD1 (6 bases). The CDR3 sequence is 18 residues long. V was clipped by 0 bases and J by 6 bases, with 21 bases between them. Germline V gives CDR1 LGHNT, CDR2 FRNRAP. The CDR3 reads CASGLVGFQQGRGQPQHF. CDR3 nucleotide sequence: TGTGCTAGTGGTTTGGTAGGTTTCCAACAGGGTCGGGGTCAGCCCCAGCATTTT.

This rearrangement joins TRBV19 to TRBJ2-3; D might be TRBD2 (5 bases). The CDR3 consists of 15 residues. CDR1 is LNHDA and CDR2 is SQIVND in the germline V gene (reference sequence). Trimming took off 1 base at V and 2 bases at J, with 10 bases between the two ends. The CDR3 DNA follows: TGTGCCAGTAGTATAGCGGGGTTACCCACAGATACGCAGTATTTT. It yields the protein CASSIAGLPTDTQYF.